This T cell receptor beta chain was documented in a study of T-cell reconstitution after alpha-beta-depleted transplantation in children. Whole-study findings and limits: At one year after transplant, newly produced T cells mostly accounted for T-cell counts and diversity.

This clonotype was seen many times. Its antigen is not known. The germline V gene has CDR1 DFQATT and CDR2 SNEGSKA (reference sequence). The CDR3 is made up of 16 amino acids. J lost 2 bases, V lost 4 bases, and 5 bases had no gene match. The authors prepared the TCRbeta library with unique molecular identifiers. From the PCR reads, TCRdb called clonotypes with MiXCR, one entry per CDR3 protein. The sample shows 580,000 or so distinct CDR3 sequences, 23% of them seen only once. The source of this sequence is a boy in the first two years of life who had a stem cell transplant for acute myeloid leukemia, so the T cells may come from the graft donor. The chain is built from TRBV20-1 and TRBJ2-1; 13 bases are shared with TRBD2. The source was PBMCs, mostly from graft donor cells, collected 360 days after TCRalphabeta/CD19-depleted stem cell transplant. CDR3 sequence: CSATKTSGGPYNEQFF. The CDR3 region has the DNA TGCAGTGCTACGAAGACTAGCGGGGGGCCCTACAATGAGCAGTTCTTC.